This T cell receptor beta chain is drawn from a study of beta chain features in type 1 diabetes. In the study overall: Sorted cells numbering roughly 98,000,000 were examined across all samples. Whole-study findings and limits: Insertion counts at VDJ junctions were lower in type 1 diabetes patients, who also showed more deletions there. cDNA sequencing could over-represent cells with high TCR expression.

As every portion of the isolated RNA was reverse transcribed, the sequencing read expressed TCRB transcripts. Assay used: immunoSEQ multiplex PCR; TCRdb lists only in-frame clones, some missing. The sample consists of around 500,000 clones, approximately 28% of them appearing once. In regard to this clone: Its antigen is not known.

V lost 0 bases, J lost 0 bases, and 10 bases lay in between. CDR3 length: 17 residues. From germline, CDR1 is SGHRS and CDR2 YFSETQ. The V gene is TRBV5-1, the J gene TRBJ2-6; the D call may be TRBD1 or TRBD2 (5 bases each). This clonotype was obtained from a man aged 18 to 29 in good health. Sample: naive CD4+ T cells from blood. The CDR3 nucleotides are TGCGCCAGCAGCTTGGGGGACGGAAACTCTGGGGCCAACGTCCTGACTTTC. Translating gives CASSLGDGNSGANVLTF.